These T cell receptor beta chains were read from a single sample in a study of shared clonotypes between healthy human individuals. The method was immunoSEQ multiplex PCR; TCRdb's version includes in-frame clones alone and lacks a portion of them. This table has over 850,000 clones, around 78% appearing once. Source material: memory CD4+ T cells from PBMCs. All receptors derive from a man aged 18 to 29 in good health. Some clones in this sample may be carry-over from other donors' samples. CDR3s include the opening cysteine and the closing phenylalanine or tryptophan. D genes are given only for firm matches. Clone size is given for some rows only: seen once, a few or many times, or a class if the clone is expanded.

>-|TRBD1|TRBJ1-1|TRBV6-5
TGTGCCAGCAGTTACACGACAGGGGGGAACAAAGCTTTCTTT
CASSYTTGGNKAFF
>few|-|TRBJ1-4|TRBV20-1
TGCAGTGCTAGAGACAATGAAAAACTGTTTTTT
CSARDNEKLFF
>-|TRBD1|TRBJ2-3|TRBV4-1
TGCGCCAGCAGCCTGCAGGGGGATGGAGTAGATACGCAGTATTTT
CASSLQGDGVDTQYF
>few|-|TRBJ2-2|TRBV6-5
TGTGCCAGCAGTTACTACCCCGCGAACACCGGGGAGCTGTTTTTT
CASSYYPANTGELFF
>-|-|TRBJ1-2|TRBV30
TGTGCCCTGGAGAGGGGAGGGTATGGCTACACCTTC
CALERGGYGYTF
>-|TRBD1|TRBJ2-7|TRBV11-3
TGTGCCAGCAGCTTCGGACAGGGGGTAGACGAGCAGTACTTC
CASSFGQGVDEQYF
>-|TRBD2|TRBJ2-1|TRBV28
TGTGCCAGCAGTGAGTTGGGAGGGCGGCCCTACAATGAGCAGTTCTTC
CASSELGGRPYNEQFF
>-|-|TRBJ1-5|TRBV19
TGTGCCAGTAGTATATTTCAAGTTGAGGGTATACGGCCCCAGCATTTT
CASSIFQVEGIRPQHF
>-|-|TRBJ1-1|TRBV5-1
TGCGCCAGCAGCCATATGGACATGGTGAACACTGAAGCTTTCTTT
CASSHMDMVNTEAFF
>-|TRBD1|TRBJ1-1|TRBV7-9
TGTGCCAGCAGCGAGAACAGGGGGCGGAATGAAGCTTTCTTT
CASSENRGRNEAFF
>-|-|TRBJ2-3|TRBV15
TGTGCCACCAGCAGCCTGGGAACAGATACGCAGTATTTT
CATSSLGTDTQYF
>-|TRBD1|TRBJ1-1|TRBV28
TGTGCCAGCAGTCCAGGGACAGGGGCGGACACTGAAGCTTTCTTT
CASSPGTGADTEAFF
>-|-|TRBJ1-1|TRBV5-1
TGCGCCAGCAGCAGAGACGGGGGTCTTGGTACTGAAGCTTTCTTT
CASSRDGGLGTEAFF
>-|-|TRBJ2-6|TRBV5-1
TGCGCCAGCAGCCTGACAGGCGCTAGCTCTGGGGCCAACGTCCTGACTTTC
CASSLTGASSGANVLTF
>-|-|TRBJ2-5|TRBV5-1
TGCGCCAGCAGCCCGGACGGGGGGCGGGAGACCCAGTACTTC
CASSPDGGRETQYF
>-|TRBD2|TRBJ2-3|TRBV5-1
TGCGCCAGCAGCTTGGGGAGGTCGGCGGGAGGGACAGATACGCAGTATTTT
CASSLGRSAGGTDTQYF
>-|TRBD1|TRBJ1-2|TRBV11-2
TGTGCCAGCAGCTTAGAAAGAACAGGGGGCGTTGGCTACACCTTC
CASSLERTGGVGYTF
>-|TRBD1|TRBJ2-1|TRBV6-6
TGTGCCAGCAGCCGGACAGGGACCCCTAATGAGCAGTTCTTC
CASSRTGTPNEQFF
>-|TRBD1|TRBJ2-7|TRBV2
TGTGCCAGCACTATGGGACAGGGGTCCTACGAGCAGTACTTC
CASTMGQGSYEQYF
>-|-|TRBJ1-1|TRBV20-1
TGCAGTGCTACGGGGAGGGCAGCTTTCTTT
CSATGRAAFF
>-|-|TRBJ1-3|TRBV10-3
TGTGCCATCCAAAAGGAGGTTGCTGGAAACACCATATATTTT
CAIQKEVAGNTIYF
>-|-|TRBJ1-2|TRBV6-1
TGTGCCAGCAGTGTAACAGGATACTATGGCTACACCTTC
CASSVTGYYGYTF
>-|-|TRBJ2-7|TRBV9
TGTGCCAGCAGCGTAGGTTTTGGGAGAGAGCAGTACTTC
CASSVGFGREQYF
>-|-|TRBJ1-1|TRBV9
TGTGCCAGCAGCGCCCAGGGGACCACTGAAGCTTTCTTT
CASSAQGTTEAFF
>-|-|TRBJ2-5|TRBV7-9
TGTGCCAGCAGCCCAGAGAGGGCCCAAGAGACCCAGTACTTC
CASSPERAQETQYF
>-|-|TRBJ2-3|TRBV12-5
TGTGCTAGTGGAGAGGGTTTGCCCACAGATACGCAGTATTTT
CASGEGLPTDTQYF
>-|TRBD2|TRBJ2-1|TRBV27
TGTGCCAGCAGTCGGGGACTAGCGGATTACAATGAGCAGTTCTTC
CASSRGLADYNEQFF
>once|-|TRBJ1-5|TRBV7-6
TGTGCCAGCAGCCGGACCCCCGGGACCTTACGCCATTTT
CASSRTPGTLRHF
>-|-|TRBJ2-2|TRBV11-3
TGTGCCAGCAGCTTAACACAGACCGGGGAGCTGTTTTTT
CASSLTQTGELFF
>-|-|TRBJ2-1|TRBV15
TGTGCCACCAGGCAAAGCGGCCTTTTCTCCTACAATGAGCAGTTCTTC
CATRQSGLFSYNEQFF
>-|-|TRBJ2-1|TRBV7-2
TGTGCCAGCAGCTTAATGGGAGCTGAGCAGTTCTTC
CASSLMGAEQFF
>-|-|TRBJ2-5|TRBV28
TGTGCCAGCAGTCCCATGGGGGTAGCTAGTATGGAGACCCAGTACTTC
CASSPMGVASMETQYF
>-|-|TRBJ2-2|TRBV29-1
TGCAGCGTTGTTGGACAGTACACCGGGGAGCTGTTTTTT
CSVVGQYTGELFF
>-|TRBD1|TRBJ2-3|TRBV4-1
TGCGCCAGCAGCCATAACAGGGGGCGAGCAGATACGCAGTATTTT
CASSHNRGRADTQYF
>-|-|TRBJ2-5|TRBV7-2
TGTGCCAGCAGCTTTCAATACAGCCAAGAGACCCAGTACTTC
CASSFQYSQETQYF
>once|TRBD2|TRBJ2-3|TRBV29-1
TGCAGCGGGACTAGCGCTCGCACAGATACGCAGTATTTT
CSGTSARTDTQYF
>-|-|TRBJ1-5|TRBV28
TGTGCCAGCAGCCCGGGGGGTCAGCCCCAGCATTTT
CASSPGGQPQHF
>-|TRBD1|TRBJ1-4|TRBV6-1
TGTGCCAGCAGTGATGGCGACAGGGGAGGTGAAAAACTGTTTTTT
CASSDGDRGGEKLFF
>-|TRBD2|TRBJ2-1|TRBV29-1
TGCAGCGTTGCTAGCGGTAACTACAATGAGCAGTTCTTC
CSVASGNYNEQFF
>few|-|TRBJ1-1|TRBV9
TGTGCCAGCAGCGTGAGAGAGGGGTTTTCTGAAGCTTTCTTT
CASSVREGFSEAFF
>-|TRBD1|TRBJ2-7|TRBV7-9
TGTGCCAGCAGCTTTCGAAGGGGGCTGTCCTACGAGCAGTACTTC
CASSFRRGLSYEQYF
>few|TRBD2|TRBJ2-7|TRBV28
TGTGCCAGCAGTTTAGTCTCTAGCGGATCCTACGAGCAGTACTTC
CASSLVSSGSYEQYF
>-|TRBD2|TRBJ2-7|TRBV7-9
TGTGCCAGCAGCTTACCAGTTAGGGGATCGGGCGGGAGGGCGGCCGAGCAGTACTTC
CASSLPVRGSGGRAAEQYF
>-|TRBD1|TRBJ2-7|TRBV6-1
TGTGCCAGCAGTGGGAGGACAGGGACCCCCTTTGAGCAGTACTTC
CASSGRTGTPFEQYF